Below, 31 T cell receptor beta chains from the same sample are listed, as sequenced in a study of T cell responses to AZD1222 COVID-19 vaccine (TCRdb year 2021). Libraries came from the immunoSEQ multiplex PCR assay. TCRdb took over this immuneACCESS table, retaining in-frame rearrangements with V and J assigned. Such tables are incomplete; in checked studies, under half of the missing clones stem from an unresolved V gene, and the remainder is unexplained. Recorded for this sample are approximately 110,000 clones; about 90% of them occurred a single time. The ten largest clonotypes hold about 10% of the sample. In light of the paper, this sample's time point label describes: baseline before first vaccination. The sample was peripheral blood, taken on day 0 of AZD1222 vaccination. These receptors originate from an adult in good health.

This clone was found once. This chain joins TRBV7-2 and TRBJ2-2, with 9 bases lining up with TRBD1. Germline-derived CDR1 and CDR2 are SGHTA and FQGNSA. Trimming removed 5 bases from V and 1 base from J; junction bases left unmatched: 2. The CDR3 has 15 amino acids. The CDR3 sequence: CASSTDRGNTGELFF. The DNA of the CDR3 is TGTGCCAGCAGCACGGACAGGGGGAACACCGGGGAGCTGTTTTTT.

V is TRBV9 and J is TRBJ1-4; D gene ambiguous. The germline CDR1 and CDR2 sequences are SGDLS and YYNGEE. The CDR3 runs 16 residues. V dropped 0 bases and J dropped 8 bases, with 17 bases sitting between them. The CDR3 sequence is CASSVAPTEAEEKLFF. CDR3 DNA sequence: TGTGCCAGCAGCGTAGCACCGACGGAGGCGGAGGAAAAACTGTTTTTT. The full variable domain, rest sourced from reference TRBV9 and TRBJ1-4, is DSGVTQTPKHLITATGQRVTLRCSPRSGDLSVYWYQQSLDQGLQFLIQYYNGEERAKGNILERFSAQQFPDLHSELNLSSLELGDSALYFCASSVAPTEAEEKLFFGSGTQLSVL.

V gene TRBV19 combines with J gene TRBJ2-7; 7 bases are a match to TRBD1. The V segment lost 8 bases and the J segment 0 bases; nucleotides outside the gene matches: 4. The CDR3 consists of 13 residues. Germline V CDR1 and CDR2: LNHDA, SQIVND (reference sequence). CDR3 DNA sequence: TGTGCCAGTTCCCAGGGGGACTCCTACGAGCAGTACTTC. Residues: CASSQGDSYEQYF. Together with reference TRBV19 and TRBJ2-7, the CDR3 gives the full variable domain: DGGITQSPKYLFRKEGQNVTLSCEQNLNHDAMYWYRQDPGQGLRLIYYSQIVNDFQKGDIAEGYSVSREKKESFPLTVTSAQKNPTAFYLCASSQGDSYEQYFGPGTRLTVT.

The rearrangement uses TRBV19 and TRBJ1-2; no reliable D call. CDR1 LNHDA and CDR2 SQIVND come from the germline V gene (reference sequence). Deletions cut 5 bases from V and 7 bases from J, with 11 bases between. The CDR3 is 12 amino acids. The CDR3 region is CASSLGGGGYTF. The CDR3 DNA reads TGTGCCAGTAGTCTAGGAGGAGGTGGCTACACCTTC. The full variable domain, with the rest looked up from reference TRBV19 and TRBJ1-2, is DGGITQSPKYLFRKEGQNVTLSCEQNLNHDAMYWYRQDPGQGLRLIYYSQIVNDFQKGDIAEGYSVSREKKESFPLTVTSAQKNPTAFYLCASSLGGGGYTFGSGTRLTVV.

This chain connects TRBV19 to TRBJ2-2; TRBD2 matches 7 bases. The V and J ends lost 5 bases and 6 bases, in that order; junction bases with no gene match: 12. CDR1 is LNHDA, CDR2 SQIVND, per germline (reference sequence). This CDR3 has 16 residues. The chain's CDR3 is CASSVPSRERAGELFF. In DNA form, the CDR3 reads TGTGCCAGTAGTGTCCCTTCGCGGGAGCGGGCCGGGGAGCTGTTTTTT.

This chain links TRBV5-4 with TRBJ1-6; TRBD1 might be the D (6 bases). CDR3 length equals 15 residues. Trimming shortened V by 0 bases and J by 10 bases, and 14 bases separated the two germline ends. Germline V gene lookup returns CDR1 SGHNT and CDR2 YYREEE (reference sequence). CDR3 nucleotide sequence: TGTGCCAGCAGCTTGGAGACAGGAGGGCAATCACCCCTCCACTTT. Translated: CASSLETGGQSPLHF.

The chain couples TRBV7-3 to TRBJ2-3; 7 bases fit TRBD1. CDR3 length: 16 amino acids. V gave up 5 bases and J gave up 3 bases; unmatched junction bases: 11. CDR1 is SGHTA and CDR2 is FQGTGA in the germline V gene. This CDR3 is CASSPGTAHETDTQYF. CDR3 nucleotide sequence: TGTGCCAGCAGCCCGGGGACAGCCCATGAGACAGATACGCAGTATTTT.

This chain uses TRBV11-3 with TRBJ2-1; TRBD2 aligns across 9 bases. The trim removed 3 bases at V and 9 bases at J, leaving 15 bases unmatched. This CDR3 is 17 amino acids long. CDR1 is SGHNT, CDR2 YENEEA, per germline. CDR3 nucleotide sequence: TGTGCCAGCAGCTTGTCGTACGGGACTAGCTGGGGTGGTGAGCAGTTCTTC. Translating it yields CASSLSYGTSWGGEQFF.

V usage is TRBV11-3 and J usage is TRBJ1-3, with 7 bases identical to TRBD1. V shed 6 bases, J shed 2 bases, and the junction held 10 bases outside the gene matches. This CDR3 is 16 amino acids long. Germline loops: CDR1 SGHNT, CDR2 YENEEA. CDR3 region: CASRYLDREPGNTIYF. DNA of the CDR3: TGTGCCAGCAGATACCTTGACAGGGAGCCTGGAAACACCATATATTTT.

This chain joins TRBV28 and TRBJ1-6, with unresolved D. The germline CDR1 and CDR2 sequences are MDHEN and SYDVKM. V was trimmed by 4 bases and J by 8 bases, leaving 15 bases between them. This CDR3 contains 15 residues. The CDR3 protein is CASSSVAEFYSPLHF. CDR3 in DNA: TGTGCCAGCAGTTCGGTTGCGGAGTTTTATTCACCCCTCCACTTT.

This chain connects TRBV3-1 (or the pseudogene TRBV3-2) to TRBJ2-3; D is ambiguous. The V and J ends lost 5 bases and 0 bases respectively, with 9 bases between them. The CDR3 contains 14 residues. Germline assignment: CDR1 LGHDT and CDR2 YNNKEL (reference sequence). CDR3 loop: CASSSRISTDTQYF. Written as DNA, the CDR3 is TGTGCCAGCAGCTCCCGGATAAGCACAGATACGCAGTATTTT.

This clone was seen more than once but under ten times. The chain's CDR3 is CASSSLRGTKTYEQYF. The CDR3 bases are TGTGCCAGCAGTTCTTTGCGGGGGACAAAGACCTACGAGCAGTACTTC. The chain employs TRBV11-2 and TRBJ2-7; D possibly corresponds to TRBD2 (7 bases). The CDR3 is 16 amino acids. V lost 6 bases and J 2 bases, leaving 20 bases between the germline ends. The germline V gene encodes CDR1 SGHAT and CDR2 FQNNGV.

This chain connects TRBV5-5 to TRBJ2-5, with no clear D. V lost 4 bases to trimming and J lost 2 bases, with 12 bases between them. Germline V CDR1 and CDR2: SGHKS, YYEKEE (reference sequence). CDR3 size: 14 residues. This chain's CDR3 is CASSTRPIQETQYF. DNA for the CDR3: TGTGCCAGCAGCACTCGACCGATACAAGAGACCCAGTACTTC.

This clone appeared a few times. This rearrangement joins TRBV11-3 to TRBJ2-7; the match to TRBD1 covers 8 bases. Germline-derived CDR1 and CDR2 are SGHNT and YENEEA. The V gene end was trimmed by 4 bases and the J gene end by 3 bases; junction bases not matched to a gene: 5. The CDR3 runs to 14 residues. CDR3 nucleotides: TGTGCCAGCAGCTATGGACAGGGAGGCTACGAGCAGTACTTC. Residues: CASSYGQGGYEQYF. Filled out from reference TRBV11-3 and TRBJ2-7, the complete variable domain reads EAGVVQSPRYKIIEKKQPVAFWCNPISGHNTLYWYLQNLGQGPELLIRYENEEAVDDSQLPKDRFSAERLKGVDSTLKIQPAELGDSAVYLCASSYGQGGYEQYFGPGTRLTVT.

This clone was seen just once. The rearrangement joins TRBV5-1 to TRBJ2-2, with 14 bases matching TRBD2. This CDR3 comprises 16 residues. CDR1 is SGHRS, CDR2 YFSETQ, per germline. V lost 4 bases to trimming and J lost 6 bases; unmatched junction nucleotides: 5. For the CDR3, the DNA is TGCGCCAGCAGCCCGGGACTAGCGGGAGTTCCCGGGGAGCTGTTTTTT. Residues: CASSPGLAGVPGELFF. Full variable domain (remainder filled in from reference TRBV5-1 and TRBJ2-2): KAGVTQTPRYLIKTRGQQVTLSCSPISGHRSVSWYQQTPGQGLQFLFEYFSETQRNKGNFPGRFSGRQFSNSRSEMNVSTLELGDSALYLCASSPGLAGVPGELFFGEGSRLTVL.

The chain recombines TRBV28 with TRBJ1-1; perhaps TRBD1 as D (6 bases). CDR1 is MDHEN, CDR2 SYDVKM, per germline. This CDR3 region has 15 residues. V was shortened by 6 bases and J by 5 bases, with 19 bases between the two germline ends. The CDR3 nucleotides read TGTGCCAGCAGACCCCTACAGGGTTCTGGGACTGAAGCTTTCTTT. Translating gives CASRPLQGSGTEAFF.

The chain uses TRBV7-9 and TRBJ2-7; TRBD1 aligns across 9 bases. From germline, CDR1 is SEHNR and CDR2 FQNEAQ (reference sequence). The CDR3 has 15 residues. J gave up 4 bases and V 4 bases, and 8 bases lay outside the gene matches. CDR3 sequence: CASSSPSTGGYEQYF. The CDR3 DNA reads as TGTGCCAGCAGCTCCCCGTCGACAGGGGGATACGAGCAGTACTTC.

This chain connects TRBV3-1 (or the pseudogene TRBV3-2) to TRBJ2-7; 12 bases fit TRBD2. V trimming: 5 bases; J trimming: 2 bases; junction bases outside the gene matches: 10. The CDR3 contains 17 residues. The germline gives CDR1 LGHDT, CDR2 YNNKEL (reference sequence). Here the CDR3 DNA reads TGTGCCAGCAGCTCCTGGACTAGCGGGGTACCTACCTACGAGCAGTACTTC. It yields the protein CASSSWTSGVPTYEQYF.

The gene calls are TRBV7-9 and TRBJ1-2; 8 nucleotides align to TRBD1. The CDR3 consists of 14 residues. Losses at the gene ends were 7 bases for V and 3 bases for J; bases not matched to a gene: 7. Germline V gene lookup returns CDR1 SEHNR and CDR2 FQNEAQ (reference sequence). The CDR3 reads CASMPLTGDYGYTF. The CDR3 DNA reads TGTGCCAGCATGCCGCTGACAGGGGACTATGGCTACACCTTC.

This clone was seen more than once but under ten times. The J gene is TRBJ2-7, the V gene TRBV30; 8 positions agree with TRBD1. The germline gives CDR1 GTSNPN, CDR2 SVGIG (reference sequence). The V and J ends lost 2 bases and 9 bases, in that order; junction bases with no gene match: 6. The CDR3 extends over 12 amino acids. In DNA, the CDR3 is TGTGCCTGGAGTTCCCAGGGGGCGCGGCAGTACTTC. It specifies CAWSSQGARQYF.

The chain has TRBV7-8 and TRBJ1-1, with D perhaps TRBD1 (5 bases). Germline-derived CDR1 and CDR2 are SGHVS and FQNEAQ. Trimming removed 6 bases from V and 2 bases from J, with 16 bases in between. This CDR3 region has 15 residues. Here the CDR3 reads CASRYDRDTNTEAFF. The CDR3 coding sequence is TGTGCCAGCAGATATGACAGAGATACTAACACTGAAGCTTTCTTT. Combining the CDR3 with reference TRBV7-8 and TRBJ1-1 gives the whole variable domain GAGVSQSPRYKVAKRGQDVALRCDPISGHVSLFWYQQALGQGPEFLTYFQNEAQLDKSGLPSDRFFAERPEGSVSTLKIQRTQQEDSAVYLCASRYDRDTNTEAFFGQGTRLTVV.

The rearrangement uses TRBV12-5 and TRBJ1-6; TRBD1 might be the D (6 bases). Per germline, CDR1 LGHNT and CDR2 FRNRAP. There are 10 residues in the CDR3. V lost 4 bases, J lost 16 bases, and 8 bases lay in between. The CDR3 DNA reads as TGTGCTAGTGGTTCAGGGGTTCTCCACTTT. It specifies CASGSGVLHF.

The V and J genes are TRBV19 and TRBJ2-7, with 13 bases matching TRBD2. The CDR3 totals 17 residues. Trimming removed 6 bases from V and 6 bases from J; junction bases left unmatched: 14. Germline V gives CDR1 LNHDA, CDR2 SQIVND (reference sequence). The CDR3 region is CASSVWVPGLAGSEQYF. The CDR3, as DNA: TGTGCCAGTAGCGTATGGGTACCGGGACTAGCGGGAAGCGAGCAGTACTTC. Supplemented by reference TRBV19 and TRBJ2-7, the full variable domain reads DGGITQSPKYLFRKEGQNVTLSCEQNLNHDAMYWYRQDPGQGLRLIYYSQIVNDFQKGDIAEGYSVSREKKESFPLTVTSAQKNPTAFYLCASSVWVPGLAGSEQYFGPGTRLTVT.

The V call is TRBV7-2, the J call TRBJ1-1; TRBD1 is a possible D gene (6 bases). Germline V gene data show CDR1 as SGHTA and CDR2 as FQGNSA. The CDR3 totals 15 residues. Trimming stripped 5 bases from V and 0 bases from J, with 13 bases between. Written as DNA, the CDR3 is TGTGCCAGCAGCGGGGACGACAGGTTGAACACTGAAGCTTTCTTT. This codes for CASSGDDRLNTEAFF.

This chain uses TRBV11-3 with TRBJ2-1; 10 bases fit TRBD2. The CDR3 is 15 residues long. The J segment lost 4 bases and the V segment lost 5 bases, leaving 5 bases of the junction unmatched. CDR1 is SGHNT and CDR2 is YENEEA in the germline V gene. In nucleotides, the CDR3 is TGTGCCAGCAGCCAAGGACTAGCGGTTTACAATGAGCAGTTCTTC. Protein product: CASSQGLAVYNEQFF.

V gene TRBV15 combines with J gene TRBJ1-3; perhaps TRBD1 as D (5 bases). The germline V and J ends were trimmed by 5 bases and 7 bases, with 18 bases remaining between them. Germline values: CDR1 LNHNV, CDR2 YYDKDF (reference sequence). CDR3 size: 15 residues. The CDR3 loop reads CATSPNPRQGNTIYF. CDR3 bases: TGTGCCACCAGCCCCAACCCGAGGCAGGGTAACACCATATATTTT.

This chain joins TRBV6-5 and TRBJ2-5; D remains ambiguous. Germline V gene sequence: CDR1 MNHEY, CDR2 SVGAGI. The CDR3 spans 12 residues. V shed 6 bases and J shed 5 bases, with 10 bases lying between them. The CDR3 DNA sequence: TGTGCCAGCAGAAGGGCGACGGAGACCCAGTACTTC. It encodes CASRRATETQYF.

This sequence joins TRBV5-1 and TRBJ1-1; 10 bases are a match to TRBD1. The CDR3 contains 14 residues. The V and J ends lost 4 bases and 4 bases, in that order; junction bases with no gene match: 4. Germline lookup yields CDR1 SGHRS and CDR2 YFSETQ. The CDR3 region is CASSRDRGGTEAFF. CDR3 in DNA: TGCGCCAGCAGCCGGGACAGGGGAGGCACTGAAGCTTTCTTT.

The V and J genes are TRBV18 and TRBJ2-5, with D possibly TRBD1 on 5 matching bases. The CDR3 totals 13 residues. Germline CDR1 is KGHSH and CDR2 is LQKENI. The V gene lost 4 bases and the J gene lost 5 bases, with 11 bases spanning the gap. The CDR3 loop is CASSQGSGETQYF. The CDR3 DNA follows: TGTGCCAGCTCACAGGGGTCTGGGGAGACCCAGTACTTC.

The chain joins TRBV3-1 (or the pseudogene TRBV3-2) to TRBJ1-2, with D hard to call. Germline CDR1 LGHDT, CDR2 YNNKEL (reference sequence). CDR3 length equals 15 residues. V shed 3 bases and J shed 8 bases, with 19 bases lying between them. The CDR3 spells CASSHQDSVLRGYTF. The CDR3 coding sequence is TGTGCCAGCAGCCATCAAGACTCGGTCCTGAGGGGCTACACCTTC.

The chain combines TRBV5-6 with TRBJ2-7, with 7 bases aligning to TRBD1. V gave up 5 bases and J gave up 3 bases; unmatched junction bases: 11. CDR3 length equals 15 residues. CDR1 is SGHDT, CDR2 YYEEEE, per germline. The CDR3 reads CASRADRAPGYEQYF. In nucleotides, the CDR3 is TGTGCCAGCAGGGCCGACAGGGCCCCAGGCTACGAGCAGTACTTC.